This T cell receptor (beta chain) was sequenced in a study of beta chain bispecific antibodies for T cell cancers (dated by TCRdb to the early 2020s). Background on the whole study: Healthy donor T cells were cocultured with T cell leukemia lines and bispecific antibodies, then TRBV sequencing of surviving cells measured the depletion of each TRBV family. Surface TRBV12 (TRBV12-3) was expressed on Jurkat cells, and surface TRBV5-5 was expressed on HPB-ALL cells.

The libraries included unique molecular identifier barcodes, and the barcodes were used to quantify clonotypes. Qiagen AllPrep DNA/RNA Micro kits were used to isolate total RNA, and an Agilent TapeStation was used to check RNA quality. TCR beta libraries were built by 5' RACE: cDNA synthesis followed by two PCR steps using TCR beta constant-region gene-specific primers. TCR beta libraries were sequenced on an Illumina MiSeq platform. Per the source publication's procedure: Reads were processed with MIGEC, MiXCR and VDJtools. Clonotype frequency was calculated as the fraction of unique molecular identifiers assigned to a given clonotype among all unique molecular identifiers in the sample. Nonfunctional TRBV genes classified in IMGT as pseudogenes or open reading frames, such as TRBV1, TRBV12-1 and TRBV21, were excluded. TCRdb reanalyzed the raw reads on its own, using fastp at Q25 for trimming and MiXCR for clone calling, and kept in-frame beta chains. Under each unique CDR3 protein, matching rows form one entry showing the most common genes and DNA. The V and J calls come from TCRdb's annotation, not from the publication. Across this sample there are about 9,600 distinct CDR3 sequences, with 2% to 2.5% seen only once. 65% to 70% of the sample comes from the top ten.

This clonotype was picked up many times. There is no known antigen for this receptor. No much larger clonotype is one base removed from it; base qualities were not supplied. Results the study describes overall, beyond this receptor: Relative to anti-CD19, exposure to anti-TRBV12 lowered the TRBV12-3 share of total TRBV signal by roughly 99%, while TRBV12-4 dropped by approximately 37%, a change that was not significant. Cross-reactivity of the anti-TRBV5-5 antibody with TRBV5-6 was attributed to high sequence similarity between the two genes. Every sequenced sample contained a mix of leukemia cell line cells and normal T cells, and most targeted TRBV signal came from the leukemia cells rather than from the normal T cells. Relative to anti-CD19, TRBV5-5 signal was reduced by 95% to 99% and signal from the closely related TRBV5-6 was reduced by less than 94% after anti-TRBV5-5 exposure.

Explained via the paper, the treatment or condition label denotes: alpha-CD19 control bispecific (anti-CD19 x anti-CD3). T cells were expanded from blood mononuclear cells with anti-CD3 antibody OKT3 or CD3/CD28 Dynabeads for approximately 3 days. Anti-CD19 bispecific antibody cocultures served as comparators for TRBV sequencing; in separate killing assays, anti-CD19 had no effect on Jurkat or HPB-ALL cells. The expanded T cells were grown in RPMI 1640 containing roughly 10% fetal bovine serum, recombinant human IL-2 (around 91 IU/ml) and IL-7 (approximately 5 ng/ml). For cocultures, roughly 5 x 10^4 normal T cells were combined with roughly 5 x 10^4 target cells and bispecific antibody in about 100 ul and incubated for about 17 hours at 37 degrees C. Each bispecific antibody consisted of two single-chain variable fragments expressed in a single-chain diabody format with a His tag. The effector T cells were obtained from healthy human donors, with peripheral blood mononuclear cells isolated from leukapheresis samples by Ficoll density gradient centrifugation.

V and J are trimmed by 3 bases and 0 bases, and the gene matches miss 12 bases of the junction. From the cysteine through the phenylalanine, the CDR3 covers 17 amino acids. Left in the record is the CDR3 DNA by itself, 51 bases read in frame from the first base. CDR1 and CDR2 are read off the germline V gene (reference sequence) as DFQATT and SNEGSKA. The specimen comprised T cells from a healthy donor cultured with Jurkat leukemia cells, sampled from a culture containing an anti-CD19 bispecific antibody. The source of this sequence is a human donor in good health. Some clones in this sample may be carry-over from other donors' samples. The chain is made from TRBV20-1 and TRBJ2-3, with 7 central nucleotides matching TRBD2. The CDR3 region has the sequence CSASSARAGRSTDTQYF. The nucleotides are TGCAGTGCTAGCTCCGCCAGAGCGGGGCGTAGCACAGATACGCAGTATTTT.